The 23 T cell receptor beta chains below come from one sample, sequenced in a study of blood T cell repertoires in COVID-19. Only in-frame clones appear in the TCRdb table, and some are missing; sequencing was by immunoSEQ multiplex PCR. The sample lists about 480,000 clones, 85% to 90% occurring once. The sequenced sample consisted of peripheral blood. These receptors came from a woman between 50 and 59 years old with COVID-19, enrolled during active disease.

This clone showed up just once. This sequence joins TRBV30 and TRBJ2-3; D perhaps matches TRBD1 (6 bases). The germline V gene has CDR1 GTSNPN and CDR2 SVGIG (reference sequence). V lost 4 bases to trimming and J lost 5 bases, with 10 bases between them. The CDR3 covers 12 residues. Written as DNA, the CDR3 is TGTGCCTGGATGGGGGCGCGAGATACGCAGTATTTT. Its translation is CAWMGARDTQYF.

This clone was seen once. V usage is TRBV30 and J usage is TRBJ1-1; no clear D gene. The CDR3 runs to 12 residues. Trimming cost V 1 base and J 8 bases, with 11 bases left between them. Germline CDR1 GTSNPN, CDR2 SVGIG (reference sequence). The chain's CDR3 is CAWSAGEQEAFF. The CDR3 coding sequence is TGTGCCTGGAGTGCGGGAGAACAGGAAGCTTTCTTT.

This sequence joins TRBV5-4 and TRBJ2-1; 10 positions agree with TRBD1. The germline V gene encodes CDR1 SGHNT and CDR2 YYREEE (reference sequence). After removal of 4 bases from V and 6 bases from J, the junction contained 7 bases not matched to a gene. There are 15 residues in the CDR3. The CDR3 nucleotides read TGTGCCAGCAGCCGAACCGGGACAGGGGCCAATGAGCAGTTCTTC. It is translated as CASSRTGTGANEQFF. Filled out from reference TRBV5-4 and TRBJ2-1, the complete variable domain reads ETGVTQSPTHLIKTRGQQVTLRCSSQSGHNTVSWYQQALGQGPQFIFQYYREEENGRGNFPPRFSGLQFPNYSSELNVNALELDDSALYLCASSRTGTGANEQFFGPGTRLTVL.

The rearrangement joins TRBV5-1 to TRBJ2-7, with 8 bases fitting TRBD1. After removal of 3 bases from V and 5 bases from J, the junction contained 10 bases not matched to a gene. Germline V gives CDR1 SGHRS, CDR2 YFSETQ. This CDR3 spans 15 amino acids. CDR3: CASSSTGGSYNEQYF. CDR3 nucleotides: TGCGCCAGCAGCTCTACAGGGGGGAGTTATAACGAGCAGTACTTC.

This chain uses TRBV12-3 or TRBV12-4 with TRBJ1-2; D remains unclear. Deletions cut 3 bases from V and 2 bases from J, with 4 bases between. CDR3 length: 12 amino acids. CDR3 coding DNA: TGTGCCAGCAGTTTGAGGAACTATGGCTACACCTTC. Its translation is CASSLRNYGYTF.

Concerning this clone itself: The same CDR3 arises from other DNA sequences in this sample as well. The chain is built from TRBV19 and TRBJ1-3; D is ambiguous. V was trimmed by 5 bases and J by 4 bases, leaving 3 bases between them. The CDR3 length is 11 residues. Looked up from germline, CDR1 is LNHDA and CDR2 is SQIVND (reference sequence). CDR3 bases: TGTGCCAGTAGTCTCGGAAACACCATATATTTT. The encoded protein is CASSLGNTIYF.

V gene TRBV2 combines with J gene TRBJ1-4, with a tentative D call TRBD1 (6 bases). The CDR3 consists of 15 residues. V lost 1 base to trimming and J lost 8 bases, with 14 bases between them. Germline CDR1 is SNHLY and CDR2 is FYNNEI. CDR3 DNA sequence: TGTGCCAGCAGTGAAGAAGGGAAAGGGACAGAAAAACTGTTTTTT. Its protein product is CASSEEGKGTEKLFF.

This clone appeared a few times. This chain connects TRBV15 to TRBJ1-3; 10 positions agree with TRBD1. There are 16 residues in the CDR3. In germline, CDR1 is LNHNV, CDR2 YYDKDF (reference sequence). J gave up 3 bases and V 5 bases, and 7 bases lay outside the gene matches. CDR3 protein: CATSPRTGGNGNTIYF. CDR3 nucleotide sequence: TGTGCCACCAGCCCCCGGACAGGGGGGAATGGAAACACCATATATTTT.

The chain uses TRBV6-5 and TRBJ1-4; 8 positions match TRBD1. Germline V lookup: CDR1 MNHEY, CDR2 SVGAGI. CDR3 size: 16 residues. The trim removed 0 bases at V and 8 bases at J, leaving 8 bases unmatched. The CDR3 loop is CASSYSTGTGGEKLFF. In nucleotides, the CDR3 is TGTGCCAGCAGTTACTCTACCGGGACAGGAGGGGAAAAACTGTTTTTT.

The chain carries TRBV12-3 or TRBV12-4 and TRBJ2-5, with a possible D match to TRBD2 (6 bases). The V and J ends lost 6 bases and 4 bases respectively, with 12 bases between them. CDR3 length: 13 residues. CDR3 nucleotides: TGTGCCAGCAGCTACGGGACTGGAGAGACCCAGTACTTC. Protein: CASSYGTGETQYF.

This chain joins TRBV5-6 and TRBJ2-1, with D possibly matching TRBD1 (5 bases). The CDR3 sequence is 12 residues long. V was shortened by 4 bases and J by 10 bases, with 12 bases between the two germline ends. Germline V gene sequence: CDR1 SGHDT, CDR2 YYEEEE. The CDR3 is CASSPGSTEQFF. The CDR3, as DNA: TGTGCCAGCAGCCCAGGGTCCACGGAGCAGTTCTTC. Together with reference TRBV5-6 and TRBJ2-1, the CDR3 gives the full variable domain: DAGVTQSPTHLIKTRGQQVTLRCSPKSGHDTVSWYQQALGQGPQFIFQYYEEEERQRGNFPDRFSGHQFPNYSSELNVNALLLGDSALYLCASSPGSTEQFFGPGTRLTVL.

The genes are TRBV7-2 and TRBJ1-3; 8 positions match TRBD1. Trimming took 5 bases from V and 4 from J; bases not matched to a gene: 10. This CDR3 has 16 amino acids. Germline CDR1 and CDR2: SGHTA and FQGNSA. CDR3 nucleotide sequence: TGTGCCAGCAGCGTCCTTCAGGGGGCGCTCGGAAACACCATATATTTT. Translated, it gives CASSVLQGALGNTIYF.

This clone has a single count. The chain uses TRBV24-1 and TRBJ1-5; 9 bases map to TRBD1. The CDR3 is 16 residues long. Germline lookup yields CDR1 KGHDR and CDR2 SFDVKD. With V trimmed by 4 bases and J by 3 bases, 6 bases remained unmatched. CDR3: CATSDPDRGINQPQHF. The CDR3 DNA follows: TGTGCCACCAGTGACCCTGACAGGGGGATCAATCAGCCCCAGCATTTT.

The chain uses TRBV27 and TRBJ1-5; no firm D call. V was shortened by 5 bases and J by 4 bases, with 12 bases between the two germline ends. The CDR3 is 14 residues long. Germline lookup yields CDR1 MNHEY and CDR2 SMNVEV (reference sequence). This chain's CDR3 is CASSITHSNQPQHF. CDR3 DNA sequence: TGTGCCAGCAGTATAACACACAGTAATCAGCCCCAGCATTTT.

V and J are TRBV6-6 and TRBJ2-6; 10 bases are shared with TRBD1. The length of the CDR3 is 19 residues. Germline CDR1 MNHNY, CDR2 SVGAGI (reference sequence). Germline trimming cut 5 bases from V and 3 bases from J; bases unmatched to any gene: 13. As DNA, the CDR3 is TGTGCCAGCAGTCGTGGACCGGGACAGGGGTTTCGTGGGGCCAACGTCCTGACTTTC. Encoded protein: CASSRGPGQGFRGANVLTF.

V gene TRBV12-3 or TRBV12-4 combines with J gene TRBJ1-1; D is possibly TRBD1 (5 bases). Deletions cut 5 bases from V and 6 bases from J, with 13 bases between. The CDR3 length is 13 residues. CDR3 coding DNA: TGTGCCAGCAGTCCCGGCCTAGGGGCTGAAGCTTTCTTT. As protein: CASSPGLGAEAFF.

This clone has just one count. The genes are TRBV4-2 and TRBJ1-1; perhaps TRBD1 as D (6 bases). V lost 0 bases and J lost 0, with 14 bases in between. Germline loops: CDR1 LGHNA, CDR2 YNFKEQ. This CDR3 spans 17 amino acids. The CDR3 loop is CASSQEETGGLNTEAFF. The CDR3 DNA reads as TGTGCCAGCAGCCAAGAAGAGACAGGTGGTTTGAACACTGAAGCTTTCTTT.

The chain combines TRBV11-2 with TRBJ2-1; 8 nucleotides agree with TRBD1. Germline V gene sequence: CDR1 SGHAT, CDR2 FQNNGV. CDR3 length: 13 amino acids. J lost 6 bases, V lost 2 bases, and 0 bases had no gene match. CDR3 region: CASSLTGGNEQFF. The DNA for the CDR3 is TGTGCCAGCAGCTTAACAGGGGGCAATGAGCAGTTCTTC.

In nucleotides, the CDR3 is TGTGCCAGCAGTTACCCGGGACAGGGATTGAACGGCTACACCTTC. Its translation: CASSYPGQGLNGYTF. The chain employs TRBV6-5 and TRBJ1-2; TRBD1 agrees at 9 bases. This CDR3 region has 15 residues. Trimming at V came to 2 bases and at J to 8 bases, leaving 9 bases not matched to a gene. CDR1 is MNHEY, CDR2 SVGAGI, per germline.

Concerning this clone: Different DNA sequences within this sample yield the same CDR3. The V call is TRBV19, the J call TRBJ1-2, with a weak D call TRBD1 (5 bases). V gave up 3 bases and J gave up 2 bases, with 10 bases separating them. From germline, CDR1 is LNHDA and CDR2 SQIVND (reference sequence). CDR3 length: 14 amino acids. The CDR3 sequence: CASSIVGGNYGYTF. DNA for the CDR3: TGTGCCAGTAGTATCGTCGGGGGAAACTATGGCTACACCTTC.

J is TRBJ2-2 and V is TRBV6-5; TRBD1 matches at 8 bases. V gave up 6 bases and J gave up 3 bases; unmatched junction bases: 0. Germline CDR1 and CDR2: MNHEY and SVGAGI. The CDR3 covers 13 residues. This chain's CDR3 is CASRQGDTGELFF. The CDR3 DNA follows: TGTGCCAGCAGACAGGGGGACACCGGGGAGCTGTTTTTT.

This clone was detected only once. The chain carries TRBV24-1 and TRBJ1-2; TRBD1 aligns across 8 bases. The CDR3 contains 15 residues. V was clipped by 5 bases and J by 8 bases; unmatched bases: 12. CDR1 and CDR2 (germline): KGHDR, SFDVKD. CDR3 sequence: CATSALTGGTWGYTF. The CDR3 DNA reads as TGTGCCACCAGTGCTCTAACAGGGGGAACTTGGGGCTACACCTTC.

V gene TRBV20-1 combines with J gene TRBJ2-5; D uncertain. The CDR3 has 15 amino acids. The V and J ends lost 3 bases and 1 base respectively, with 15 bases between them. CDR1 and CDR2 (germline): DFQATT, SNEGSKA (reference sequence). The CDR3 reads CSASEAAVIQETQYF. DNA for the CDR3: TGCAGTGCTAGTGAGGCGGCGGTTATCCAAGAGACCCAGTACTTC.